A selection of T cell receptor beta chains follows, all from one sample in a study of cytomegalovirus exposure and HLA in healthy donors. Clones were read by immunoSEQ multiplex PCR, and TCRdb kept only the in-frame ones, dropping some. The table includes about 140,000 clones, approximately 84% detected once. Material for sequencing was PBMCs. The receptor source for this set is a woman aged 40 to 50 in good health and CMV-seronegative. Both conserved end residues are part of each CDR3. A D gene is named only where the DNA matches it firmly. Clone size is stated in some rows and not others, as once, few, many or a class when expanded.

abundance	v_gene	j_gene	d_gene	CDR3nt	CDR3aa
-	TRBV19	TRBJ2-1	-	TGTGCCAGTAGTATAGATCGGGGGGCGACTACTAACAATGAGCAGTTCTTC	CASSIDRGATTNNEQFF
-	TRBV7-6	TRBJ2-7	-	TGTGCCAGCAGCTTATCATGGGGCCTTTCCTACGAGCAGTACTTC	CASSLSWGLSYEQYF
-	TRBV28	TRBJ2-5	TRBD1	TGTGCCAGCAGGGACAGGTTCCAAGAGACCCAGTACTTC	CASRDRFQETQYF
-	TRBV4-2	TRBJ1-1	-	TGTGCCAGCAGCCAACGGTGGGAGGACACTGAAGCTTTCTTT	CASSQRWEDTEAFF
-	TRBV4-2	TRBJ2-7	-	TGTGCCAGCAGCCGGGAAAGGGGCTACGAGCAGTACTTC	CASSRERGYEQYF
-	TRBV28	TRBJ2-1	TRBD2	TGTGCCAGCAGCCCCAAGAGCGGGAGGCTCTACAATGAGCAGTTCTTC	CASSPKSGRLYNEQFF
-	TRBV9	TRBJ2-7	-	TGTGCCAGCAGCACGGAGAACTCCTACGAGCAGTACTTC	CASSTENSYEQYF
-	TRBV11-1	TRBJ2-4	-	TGTGCCAGCGGACACAGAGTAGCCAAAAACATTCAGTACTTC	CASGHRVAKNIQYF
-	TRBV5-4	TRBJ2-4	-	TGTGCCAGCAGTAGGGGACCGGGAGACATTCAGTACTTC	CASSRGPGDIQYF
-	TRBV7-2	TRBJ2-2	TRBD1	TGTGCCAGCTACTACGAGGACAGGGTCGCCGGGGAGCTGTTTTTT	CASYYEDRVAGELFF
-	TRBV27	TRBJ2-7	TRBD1	TGTGCCAGCAGTTTGACAGGGATGTCCTCCTACGAGCAGTACTTC	CASSLTGMSSYEQYF
-	TRBV7-2	TRBJ2-5	TRBD1	TGTGCCAGCAGCAAACAGGGGTTGGGAGAGACCCAGTACTTC	CASSKQGLGETQYF
-	TRBV7-9	TRBJ2-7	TRBD2	TGTGCCAGCAGCGCCGCGGGAGGGCCCAGTTACGAGCAGTACTTC	CASSAAGGPSYEQYF
-	TRBV5-1	TRBJ2-1	-	TGCGCCAGCAGCCGCGCACGTGGGGATCCGGGGAACAATGAGCAGTTCTTC	CASSRARGDPGNNEQFF
-	TRBV4-1	TRBJ1-5	-	TGCGCCAGCAGCCCATTTTTACAGGCTAGCAATCAGCCCCAGCATTTT	CASSPFLQASNQPQHF
-	TRBV7-2	TRBJ2-1	TRBD1	TGTGCCAGCAGCTTCCGCAGGGGGCTCGATGAGCAGTTCTTC	CASSFRRGLDEQFF
-	TRBV10-3	TRBJ2-5	-	TGTGCCACCGCGGCGGTTAGCGTGCAAGAGACCCAGTACTTC	CATAAVSVQETQYF
once	TRBV27	TRBJ1-5	TRBD1	TGTGCCAGCAGACCTGGGACAGCTAGCAATCAGCCCCAGCATTTT	CASRPGTASNQPQHF
-	TRBV29-1	TRBJ2-1	-	TGCAGCGTTGAGGGTTTGGCAGGCTCCTACAATGAGCAGTTCTTC	CSVEGLAGSYNEQFF
-	TRBV10-1	TRBJ2-3	TRBD1	TGCGCCAGCAGCGCCCAGGGATTGGGACAGGGGACCACAGATACGCAGTATTTT	CASSAQGLGQGTTDTQYF
once	TRBV7-2	TRBJ2-7	-	TGTGCCAGCAGCTTAGGGGGCCGGGCAGACCCACCTCTTTACGAGCAGTACTTC	CASSLGGRADPPLYEQYF
few	TRBV4-3	TRBJ1-2	-	TGCGCCAGCAGCCGGAGACAGAACTATGGCTACACCTTC	CASSRRQNYGYTF
-	TRBV5-4	TRBJ2-3	TRBD1	TGTGCCAGCCCCTCCACAACAGGGGGCGCTAGCACAGATACGCAGTATTTT	CASPSTTGGASTDTQYF
-	TRBV28	TRBJ2-1	-	TGTGCCAGCAACGCGGGGTCCTACAATGAGCAGTTCTTC	CASNAGSYNEQFF
few	TRBV6-1	TRBJ1-4	-	TGTGCCAGCAGTGAAGAAGGCCCCGGGACTCTTTATGAAAAACTGTTTTTT	CASSEEGPGTLYEKLFF
-	TRBV4-3	TRBJ2-3	TRBD1	TGCGCCAGCAGCCAAAGGACAGGGGTAGATACGCAGTATTTT	CASSQRTGVDTQYF
-	TRBV29-1	TRBJ2-1	-	TGCAGCGCCGGACATAGCTCCTACAATGAGCAGTTCTTC	CSAGHSSYNEQFF
-	TRBV5-6	TRBJ2-6	-	TGTGCCAGCAGAGGCAGGGCTGGGGCCAACGTCCTGACTTTC	CASRGRAGANVLTF
few	TRBV9	TRBJ2-3	TRBD2	TGTGCCAGCAGCGGGACTAGCGGGAGTTATTTGCATGCAGATACGCAGTATTTT	CASSGTSGSYLHADTQYF
-	TRBV6-5	TRBJ1-2	-	TGTGCCAGCAGTTACTCGACAGTGGGCTCTAACTATGGCTACACCTTC	CASSYSTVGSNYGYTF
-	TRBV6-5	TRBJ1-5	-	TGTGCCAGCAGTTACCGGGACACCCAGAATCAGCCCCAGCATTTT	CASSYRDTQNQPQHF
few	TRBV4-3	TRBJ1-1	TRBD1	TGCGCCAGCAGCCAAGAGACAGGGGGGTGGAATGAAGCTTTCTTT	CASSQETGGWNEAFF
few	TRBV7-8	TRBJ2-4	TRBD1	TGTGCCAGCAGCTTAGCCGACAGGGGGAACATTCAGTACTTC	CASSLADRGNIQYF
-	TRBV7-8	TRBJ2-5	TRBD2	TGTGCCAGCAGCTTAAAGAGCGGGAGGGACCAAGAGACCCAGTACTTC	CASSLKSGRDQETQYF
-	TRBV7-9	TRBJ1-1	TRBD1	TGTGCCAGCAAAGGACAGGGAATGAACACTGAAGCTTTCTTT	CASKGQGMNTEAFF
once	TRBV19	TRBJ2-6	-	TGTGCCAGTAGCTTAGGACAGCGACGCTCTGGGGCCAACGTCCTGACTTTC	CASSLGQRRSGANVLTF
-	TRBV4-2	TRBJ1-1	-	TGTGCCAGCAGCCAAGATTACAGGGTGAACACTGAAGCTTTCTTT	CASSQDYRVNTEAFF
once	TRBV28	TRBJ2-7	-	TGTGCCAGCATTGCCCCGGGCCAGGGAAACGAGCAGTACTTC	CASIAPGQGNEQYF
-	TRBV7-3	TRBJ2-3	TRBD2	TGTGCCAGCAGCTTTCCTGCGGGAGTCCCAGATACGCAGTATTTT	CASSFPAGVPDTQYF
-	TRBV7-9	TRBJ2-7	-	TGTGCCAGCTTGACAGACGAATCCTACGAGCAGTACTTC	CASLTDESYEQYF
-	TRBV10-3	TRBJ1-2	-	TGTGCCATCAGCGAACAGGGTAACTATGGCTACACCTTC	CAISEQGNYGYTF
-	TRBV5-6	TRBJ2-7	TRBD1	TGTGCCAGCAGCTTAACCGGGACAGCGATCTCCTACGAGCAGTACTTC	CASSLTGTAISYEQYF
-	TRBV28	TRBJ1-2	TRBD1	TGTGCCAGCAGTTTTGGGGGACAGGTTGCTGGCTACACCTTC	CASSFGGQVAGYTF
-	TRBV28	TRBJ2-5	TRBD2	TGTGCCAGCAGTCCCGCTGCGGGAGGGCCTAGGACCCAGTACTTC	CASSPAAGGPRTQYF
-	TRBV5-1	TRBJ2-2	TRBD2	TGCGCCAGCAGCCCGACTAGCGCCCGCAGAACCGGGGAGCTGTTTTTT	CASSPTSARRTGELFF
-	TRBV11-3	TRBJ2-1	TRBD2	TGTGCCAGCAGCCTAACTAGCGGGGGGAATGAGCAGTTCTTC	CASSLTSGGNEQFF
-	TRBV7-4	TRBJ1-5	-	TGTGCCAGCAGCTTAGTGCGGGGGTCGGGTGGTCAGCCCCAGCATTTT	CASSLVRGSGGQPQHF
once	TRBV9	TRBJ1-2	-	TGTGCCAGCAGCGAGAGCTACTCTGCCCCTTTTAACTATGGCTACACCTTC	CASSESYSAPFNYGYTF
-	TRBV28	TRBJ1-3	-	TGTGCCAGCAGTTTAGGGCCGAGCTCTGGAAACACCATATATTTT	CASSLGPSSGNTIYF
-	TRBV6-5	TRBJ2-5	-	TGTGCCAGCAGCCCAACAGGGCGGGAGACCCAGTACTTC	CASSPTGRETQYF
-	TRBV2	TRBJ1-1	TRBD1	TGTGCCAGCACCATTCAGGGGGGCGTTAACACTGAAGCTTTCTTT	CASTIQGGVNTEAFF